This TCR beta chain is from a study of early T cells in non-severe SARS-CoV-2 infection. Study-level background: Bulk RNA taken from unsorted whole blood was sequenced, leaving chains unpaired. The study's findings and limits: Missing private and CD4 specificities, VDJdb matching favored anti-spike CD8 responses.

On this clonotype itself: The antigen remains undetermined.

Unique molecular identifiers were added to individual cDNA molecules. Each CDR3 protein gets one entry after TCRdb re-called the 5' RACE reads with MiXCR. Of approximately 97,000 distinct CDR3 sequences in the sample, 11% were seen once. This TCR was sampled from an adult who was a healthcare worker with PCR-confirmed SARS-CoV-2 infection or an uninfected control (not recorded which). The starting material was whole blood, obtained at baseline.

CDR3 residues: CASSIRDTEAFF. CDR3 nucleotides: TGTGCCAGTAGTATTAGGGACACTGAAGCTTTCTTT. The chain has TRBV19 and TRBJ1-1; D not certain. Germline V CDR1 and CDR2: LNHDA, SQIVND (reference sequence). Trimming cost V 3 bases and J 3 bases, with 5 bases left between them. This CDR3 contains 12 residues.